This TCR beta chain is drawn from a study of response to subunit inactivated influenza vaccine. TCRdb ran MiXCR on the RT-PCR reads and lists one entry per CDR3 protein. Altogether about 610,000 distinct CDR3 sequences are present, less than 15% being singletons, with the ten largest covering around 10%. Trimming removed 1 base from V and 1 base from J, with 9 bases in between. The CDR3 has 15 residues. The V and J genes are TRBV12-3 or TRBV12-4 and TRBJ2-3; D is ambiguous. Here the sequenced sample was PBMCs from blood, taken 11 to 12 days after vaccination. This TCR came from a man aged 50 to 60 who received an inactivated influenza vaccine. This chain's CDR3 is CASSLVPVGTDTQYF. The CDR3 nucleotides are TGTGCCAGCAGTTTAGTTCCGGTGGGCACAGATACGCAGTATTTT.